The rows below give T cell receptor beta chains drawn from one sample of a study of Ad26.COV2.S vaccination and SARS-CoV-2 variants. Generated by immunoSEQ multiplex PCR, the TCRdb table keeps only in-frame clones and is missing some. The data contain 180,000 or so clones, around 90% of them singletons. Sequenced here: peripheral blood, sampled after recovery from COVID-19. The receptors shown here come from a human donor who had recovered from COVID-19. Both conserved end residues are part of each CDR3. A D gene is named only where the DNA matches it firmly. A clone size is listed for some rows: how often the clone was seen (once, few, many), or a class if it is expanded.

d_gene	v_gene	abundance	j_gene	CDR3aa	CDR3nt
-	TRBV3-1/TRBV3-2	-	TRBJ2-7	CASSPDITPTYEQYF	TGTGCCAGCAGCCCGGATATAACACCAACCTACGAGCAGTACTTC
TRBD2	TRBV9	-	TRBJ2-1	CASSVGLAGGPQYNEQFF	TGTGCCAGCAGCGTAGGACTAGCGGGAGGGCCGCAGTACAATGAGCAGTTCTTC
TRBD2	TRBV6-5	-	TRBJ2-1	CASSSHPGGDYNEQFF	TGTGCCAGCAGTTCCCACCCGGGAGGGGATTACAATGAGCAGTTCTTC
TRBD1	TRBV7-2	-	TRBJ2-7	CASSPYSTGPYEQYF	TGTGCCAGCAGCCCCTATTCGACAGGGCCCTACGAGCAGTACTTC
TRBD2	TRBV2	-	TRBJ2-5	CASSEGTSGGETQYF	TGTGCCAGCAGTGAAGGGACTAGCGGGGGTGAGACCCAGTACTTC
TRBD2	TRBV5-6	-	TRBJ2-1	CASSLGLAGQFF	TGTGCCAGCAGCTTGGGACTAGCTGGACAGTTCTTC
-	TRBV2	once	TRBJ2-3	CASLLLDTQYF	TGTGCCAGCCTATTACTAGATACGCAGTATTTT
TRBD2	TRBV30	-	TRBJ2-7	CAWSVLSSGQSYEQYF	TGTGCCTGGAGTGTACTGTCTAGCGGACAATCCTACGAGCAGTACTTC
-	TRBV3-1/TRBV3-2	once	TRBJ2-6	CASSQDPPQGPGANVLTF	TGTGCCAGCAGCCAAGACCCCCCCCAGGGTCCTGGGGCCAACGTCCTGACTTTC
TRBD2	TRBV12-5	-	TRBJ2-2	CASGLGAGANTGELFF	TGTGCTAGTGGTTTGGGGGCGGGGGCGAACACCGGGGAGCTGTTTTTT
-	TRBV25-1	-	TRBJ2-1	CASTDQPGGQFF	TGTGCCAGCACCGACCAGCCTGGAGGTCAGTTCTTC
-	TRBV5-1	few	TRBJ2-7	CASSFDSSYEQYF	TGCGCCAGCAGCTTTGACAGCTCCTACGAGCAGTACTTC
-	TRBV19	-	TRBJ1-1	CASSSRGTLNTEAFF	TGTGCCAGTAGTTCGAGAGGGACCTTGAACACTGAAGCTTTCTTT
-	TRBV6-6	-	TRBJ1-4	CASSPWGGGEKLFF	TGTGCCAGCAGTCCGTGGGGGGGAGGTGAAAAACTGTTTTTT
TRBD1	TRBV27	-	TRBJ2-5	CASRLGQLRGETQYF	TGTGCCAGCAGACTGGGACAGTTAAGGGGAGAGACCCAGTACTTC
-	TRBV6-6	-	TRBJ2-2	CASSLAGELFF	TGTGCCAGCAGCCTGGCCGGGGAGCTGTTTTTT
-	TRBV5-4	-	TRBJ1-2	CASSLDSDVYGYTF	TGTGCCAGCAGCTTGGATTCTGACGTCTATGGCTACACCTTC
-	TRBV27	-	TRBJ2-7	CASSFVDRDYEQYF	TGTGCCAGCAGTTTCGTGGATCGGGACTACGAGCAGTACTTC
TRBD2	TRBV16	-	TRBJ2-1	CASSQMTSGLNEQFF	TGTGCCAGCAGCCAAATGACTAGCGGCCTCAATGAGCAGTTCTTC